A single sample is the source of the 17 T cell receptor beta chains below, sequenced in a study of blood T cell repertoires in COVID-19. Profiling relied on immunoSEQ multiplex PCR, and the TCRdb table lists in-frame clones only, not all of them. The table lists some 80,000 clones, 90% of them singletons. Specimen: peripheral blood. These receptors were obtained from a human donor in a cohort sampled during active COVID-19.

The chain combines TRBV27 with TRBJ1-3, with a possible D match to TRBD1 (5 bases). This CDR3 has 14 residues. V lost 6 bases and J lost 4, with 13 bases in between. Germline CDR1 and CDR2: MNHEY and SMNVEV (reference sequence). The CDR3 bases are TGTGCCAGCAGCCCCGGACACCTAGGAAACACCATATATTTT. Its translation: CASSPGHLGNTIYF.

The chain recombines TRBV18 with TRBJ2-7; 8 bases agree with TRBD1. The CDR3 consists of 14 residues. CDR1 KGHSH and CDR2 LQKENI come from the germline V gene. V lost 4 bases to trimming and J lost 0 bases; unmatched junction nucleotides: 2. The CDR3 here is CASSRQGNSYEQYF. The CDR3 DNA sequence: TGTGCCAGCTCACGACAGGGGAACTCCTACGAGCAGTACTTC.

The chain recombines TRBV4-1 with TRBJ2-5, with D possibly TRBD2 on 7 matching bases. CDR1 and CDR2 (germline): MGHRA, YSYEKL. This CDR3 has 15 amino acids. V lost 8 bases to trimming and J lost 1 base, with 17 bases between them. The CDR3: CASRGRGLPQETQYF. The CDR3 region has the DNA TGCGCCAGCCGGGGCAGGGGACTACCCCAAGAGACCCAGTACTTC.

The chain is built from TRBV20-1 and TRBJ2-3; 10 bases line up with TRBD2. V trimming: 3 bases; J trimming: 1 base; junction bases outside the gene matches: 7. CDR1 is DFQATT and CDR2 is SNEGSKA in the germline V gene (reference sequence). The CDR3 has 16 residues. In DNA, the CDR3 is TGCAGTGCTAGTCTTTTACTAGCGGGACGCACAGATACGCAGTATTTT. Protein product: CSASLLLAGRTDTQYF.

This chain uses TRBV14 with TRBJ2-5; D not resolved. This CDR3 is built from 14 residues. V was pared by 1 base and J by 2 bases, with 8 bases between. The germline V gene has CDR1 SGHDN and CDR2 FVKESK. The CDR3 sequence is CASSQGYGQETQYF. CDR3 bases: TGTGCCAGCAGCCAAGGATACGGTCAAGAGACCCAGTACTTC.

This clone was counted once. The chain combines TRBV19 with TRBJ1-1; 9 nucleotides match TRBD1. V dropped 6 bases and J dropped 4; count of bases not matched to a gene: 3. Germline CDR1 LNHDA, CDR2 SQIVND (reference sequence). This CDR3 comprises 13 residues. The CDR3 DNA reads TGTGCCAGTAGGGGACAGGGTGTCACTGAAGCTTTCTTT. It translates to CASRGQGVTEAFF.

This CDR3 reads CAISDKYRDTDTQYF. The CDR3 DNA sequence: TGTGCCATCAGTGATAAGTACAGGGACACAGATACGCAGTATTTT. The chain uses TRBV10-3 and TRBJ2-3; TRBD1 is a possible D gene (6 bases). Trimming stripped 3 bases from V and 2 bases from J, with 12 bases between. Germline V gene sequence: CDR1 ENHRY, CDR2 SYGVKD. This CDR3 region has 15 residues.

The chain couples TRBV9 to TRBJ2-7; 7 positions agree with TRBD2. Per the germline V gene, CDR1 is SGDLS and CDR2 is YYNGEE. Trimming cost V 4 bases and J 0 bases; bases outside gene matches: 10. The CDR3 has 16 residues. CDR3 sequence: CASSTPPGGSSYEQYF. In nucleotides, the CDR3 is TGTGCCAGCAGCACTCCTCCCGGGGGGTCCTCCTACGAGCAGTACTTC.

This clone was observed once. V is TRBV6-5 and J is TRBJ1-5, with 10 positions matching TRBD1. This CDR3 comprises 15 residues. Germline values: CDR1 MNHEY, CDR2 SVGAGI. Germline trimming cut 7 bases from V and 6 bases from J; bases unmatched to any gene: 9. CDR3 protein: CASIGWTGGIQPQHF. CDR3 coding DNA: TGTGCCAGCATTGGATGGACAGGGGGGATTCAGCCCCAGCATTTT.

This clone is medium-sized (0.01 to 0.1%). The rearrangement uses TRBV4-1 and TRBJ2-7; 7 nucleotides line up with TRBD1. Germline lookup yields CDR1 MGHRA and CDR2 YSYEKL. This CDR3 has 16 amino acids. With V trimmed by 4 bases and J by 1 base, 10 bases remained unmatched. In DNA form, the CDR3 reads TGCGCCAGCAGCCGCTCAACAGGGGTTCAGTCCTACGAGCAGTACTTC. Its translation: CASSRSTGVQSYEQYF.

The chain recombines TRBV5-8 with TRBJ1-5, with D unclear. There are 11 residues in the CDR3. From germline, CDR1 is SGHTS and CDR2 YDEGEE. The V and J ends lost 4 bases and 3 bases respectively, with 2 bases between them. The CDR3, as DNA: TGTGCCAGCAGCCTCAATCAGCCCCAGCATTTT. The encoded protein is CASSLNQPQHF.

J is TRBJ2-1 and V is TRBV5-1; 7 bases fit TRBD1. V trimming: 0 bases; J trimming: 8 bases; junction bases outside the gene matches: 8. This CDR3 has 15 residues. Germline V CDR1 and CDR2: SGHRS, YFSETQ. CDR3 coding DNA: TGCGCCAGCAGCTTGGGGGGGACAGCCCTGCATGAGCAGTTCTTC. It translates to CASSLGGTALHEQFF.

V is TRBV4-2 and J is TRBJ1-1; TRBD1 aligns across 10 bases. The CDR3 has 15 amino acids. J lost 5 bases, V lost 3 bases, and 6 bases had no gene match. Germline values: CDR1 LGHNA, CDR2 YNFKEQ. The CDR3 DNA sequence: TGTGCCAGCAGCCACACAGGGGGACAGGGGACTGAAGCTTTCTTT. Translation: CASSHTGGQGTEAFF.

The chain carries TRBV7-2 and TRBJ2-5, with a tentative D call TRBD2 (5 bases). Germline-derived CDR1 and CDR2 are SGHTA and FQGNSA. This CDR3 region has 15 residues. V was shortened by 3 bases and J by 1 base, with 12 bases between the two germline ends. The CDR3 bases are TGTGCCAGCAGCTTTGTCAGCGGTACCCAAGAGACCCAGTACTTC. Translating it yields CASSFVSGTQETQYF.

This chain connects TRBV6-5 to TRBJ2-7, with D perhaps matching TRBD2 (5 bases). Per the germline V gene, CDR1 is MNHEY and CDR2 is SVGAGI. V lost 6 bases and J 2 bases, leaving 8 bases between the germline ends. The CDR3 spans 12 residues. CDR3 protein: CASRRGPYEQYF. The CDR3 DNA is TGTGCCAGCAGGCGAGGGCCCTACGAGCAGTACTTC.

CDR3 in amino acids: CASSLGTGGSPLHF. The CDR3 coding sequence is TGTGCCAGCAGTTTAGGCACAGGGGGTTCACCCCTCCACTTT. The chain is built from TRBV28 and TRBJ1-6; 8 bases match TRBD1. With V trimmed by 2 bases and J by 9 bases, 3 bases remained unmatched. CDR1 MDHEN and CDR2 SYDVKM come from the germline V gene. This CDR3 spans 14 amino acids.

This clone showed up just once. The chain carries TRBV7-9 and TRBJ2-1, with 7 bases lining up with TRBD2. The CDR3 is 15 residues long. Germline V gene lookup returns CDR1 SEHNR and CDR2 FQNEAQ (reference sequence). V dropped 0 bases and J dropped 10; count of bases not matched to a gene: 9. CDR3 DNA sequence: TGTGCCAGCAGCTTAGCGAGAAGCGGGGTCGGCGAGCAGTTCTTC. Its translation is CASSLARSGVGEQFF.